The 30 T cell receptor beta chains presented below share a single source sample, sequenced in a study of T-cell memory formation after mild COVID-19. TCRdb re-analysed the 5' RACE reads in MiXCR, keeping a single row per CDR3 protein. The table lists almost 350,000 distinct CDR3 sequences, roughly 20% of them singletons. Sequenced material: PBMCs or a T cell subset sorted from them (not recorded which). The receptors come from a man aged 18-30 years who had mild COVID-19 (a few samples of this study predate the infection). Cell type and time point are not known.

The chain recombines TRBV3-1 with TRBJ1-1, with a possible D match to TRBD1 (5 bases). V dropped 8 bases and J dropped 3 bases, with 13 bases sitting between them. Germline loops: CDR1 LGHDT, CDR2 YNNKEL (reference sequence). This CDR3 has 13 amino acids. In DNA, the CDR3 is TGTGCCAGCCACGGGGGAGTGGACACTGAAGCTTTCTTT. This encodes CASHGGVDTEAFF.

The chain has TRBV7-2 and TRBJ1-5, with D maybe TRBD1 (6 bases). Trimming removed 1 base from V and 4 bases from J, with 14 bases in between. The CDR3 has 16 amino acids. Germline assignment: CDR1 SGHTA and CDR2 FQGNSA. CDR3 region: CASSLVGGARNQPQHF. In DNA, the CDR3 is TGTGCCAGCAGCTTAGTTGGGGGGGCGAGGAATCAGCCCCAGCATTTT. The whole variable domain, filled in from reference TRBV7-2 and TRBJ1-5, reads GAGVSQSPSNKVTEKGKDVELRCDPISGHTALYWYRQSLGQGLEFLIYFQGNSAPDKSGLPSDRFSAERTGGSVSTLTIQRTQQEDSAVYLCASSLVGGARNQPQHFGDGTRLSIL.

The chain combines TRBV6-6 with TRBJ2-7; 10 bases match TRBD1. The germline V gene encodes CDR1 MNHNY and CDR2 SVGAGI (reference sequence). This CDR3 spans 17 amino acids. V shed 2 bases, J shed 5 bases, and the junction held 12 bases outside the gene matches. The CDR3 sequence: CASSYPYSGTGDDEQYF. Written as DNA, the CDR3 is TGTGCCAGCAGTTACCCGTACTCAGGGACAGGGGATGACGAGCAGTACTTC.

V usage is TRBV4-1 and J usage is TRBJ1-4; D is unresolved. Per the germline V gene, CDR1 is MGHRA and CDR2 is YSYEKL. CDR3 length equals 13 residues. V was shortened by 3 bases and J by 8 bases, with 10 bases between the two germline ends. The CDR3 here is CASSQPGDEKLFF. The CDR3 DNA reads TGCGCCAGCAGCCAGCCCGGCGACGAAAAACTGTTTTTT.

V gene TRBV7-3 combines with J gene TRBJ1-1; TRBD1 is a possible D gene (6 bases). CDR3 length equals 14 residues. V lost 1 base and J lost 2, with 8 bases in between. CDR1 and CDR2 from the germline V gene are SGHTA and FQGTGA. CDR3 nucleotide sequence: TGTGCCAGCAGCTTAAACAGGGAAAACACTGAAGCTTTCTTT. Translating it yields CASSLNRENTEAFF.

The chain couples TRBV5-1 to TRBJ2-5; possible D gene TRBD2, 7 bases. CDR3 length: 16 residues. Deletions cut 2 bases from V and 5 bases from J, with 19 bases between. CDR1 and CDR2 (germline): SGHRS, YFSETQ. The CDR3 bases are TGCGCCAGCAGCTTTCGGGGGGCAATTAAGTTGGAGACCCAGTACTTC. It yields the protein CASSFRGAIKLETQYF.

Only a few counts were recorded for this clonotype. V and J are TRBV20-1 and TRBJ2-3; the D is unclear. This CDR3 contains 13 residues. The V gene's germline CDR1 is DFQATT and CDR2 SNEGSKA (reference sequence). V dropped 6 bases and J dropped 1 base, with 11 bases sitting between them. In DNA form, the CDR3 reads TGCAGTGCCGCCGGACCAGGCACAGATACGCAGTATTTT. It translates to CSAAGPGTDTQYF.

The rearrangement uses TRBV7-9 and TRBJ1-5; 7 positions agree with TRBD1. The CDR3 length is 18 residues. The germline V gene has CDR1 SEHNR and CDR2 FQNEAQ (reference sequence). V shed 1 base, J shed 0 bases, and the junction held 9 bases outside the gene matches. For the CDR3, the DNA is TGTGCCAGCAGCTTAGGGATAGGGGGCCGACATAGCAATCAGCCCCAGCATTTT. Encoded protein: CASSLGIGGRHSNQPQHF.

The chain is built from TRBV20-1 and TRBJ1-2; D remains unclear. Germline CDR1 reads DFQATT; CDR2 reads SNEGSKA (reference sequence). The CDR3 extends over 13 amino acids. The ends were cut back, 5 bases at V and 4 bases at J, with 14 bases in the middle. The CDR3 nucleotides read TGCAGTGCTCCTGTTCCGCCCCTCTATGGCTACACCTTC. Protein product: CSAPVPPLYGYTF.

The J gene is TRBJ2-1, the V gene TRBV6-5; 12 bases are shared with TRBD1. The CDR3 is made up of 16 amino acids. Germline values: CDR1 MNHEY, CDR2 SVGAGI. The ends lost 2 bases at V and 6 bases at J; junction bases unmatched: 5. CDR3 bases: TGTGCCAGCAGTTACCTCCGGGACAGGGGGCGCAATGAGCAGTTCTTC. It codes for CASSYLRDRGRNEQFF.

The sample holds many counts of this clonotype. This chain joins TRBV10-3 and TRBJ2-7, with TRBD1 matching over 7 bases. The J segment lost 7 bases and the V segment lost 4 bases, leaving 16 bases of the junction unmatched. Germline values: CDR1 ENHRY, CDR2 SYGVKD. The CDR3 runs to 16 residues. The CDR3 sequence: CAISAPDRTLRVEQYF. The CDR3 coding sequence is TGTGCCATCAGTGCCCCGGACAGGACTCTACGAGTAGAGCAGTACTTC.

This clonotype was seen a few times. The chain uses TRBV5-5 and TRBJ2-5; D tentatively reads TRBD1 or TRBD2 (5 bases each). This CDR3 has 17 amino acids. Germline assignment: CDR1 SGHKS and CDR2 YYEKEE (reference sequence). The V end lost 0 bases, the J end lost 5 bases, and 20 bases lay between the germline ends. CDR3 protein: CASSLGGTDPSGETQYF. The CDR3 DNA reads as TGTGCCAGCAGCTTGGGAGGGACGGATCCATCGGGCGAGACCCAGTACTTC.

V usage is TRBV7-6 and J usage is TRBJ1-3, with D possibly TRBD1 on 6 matching bases. The CDR3 covers 14 residues. Looked up from germline, CDR1 is SGHVS and CDR2 is FNYEAQ. With 4 bases removed from V and 4 bases from J, the gap between germline ends came to 11 bases. The CDR3 DNA is TGTGCCAGCAGCTCTTACAGGGAAGGAAACACCATATATTTT. It codes for CASSSYREGNTIYF.

V usage is TRBV9 and J usage is TRBJ1-2; 10 bases align to TRBD1. J lost 8 bases, V lost 4 bases, and 11 bases had no gene match. The CDR3 is 15 residues long. Looked up from germline, CDR1 is SGDLS and CDR2 is YYNGEE. The CDR3 loop is CASSSPGTGVRGYTF. The DNA of the CDR3 is TGTGCCAGCAGCTCCCCCGGGACAGGGGTTCGCGGCTACACCTTC. The full variable domain, its missing parts supplied by reference TRBV9 and TRBJ1-2, is DSGVTQTPKHLITATGQRVTLRCSPRSGDLSVYWYQQSLDQGLQFLIQYYNGEERAKGNILERFSAQQFPDLHSELNLSSLELGDSALYFCASSSPGTGVRGYTFGSGTRLTVV.

The V gene is TRBV7-2, the J gene TRBJ2-5; possible D gene TRBD1, 6 bases. The CDR3 runs 15 residues. The germline V and J ends were trimmed by 0 bases and 4 bases, with 12 bases remaining between them. CDR1 SGHTA and CDR2 FQGNSA come from the germline V gene. In nucleotides, the CDR3 is TGTGCCAGCAGCTTAGCACAGGGATCCGGAGAGACCCAGTACTTC. This codes for CASSLAQGSGETQYF.

This clonotype was detected many times. The CDR3 DNA reads as TGTGCCAGCGGACAGGGTGAGAACACTGAAGCTTTCTTT. Translation gives CASGQGENTEAFF. The chain uses TRBV2 and TRBJ1-1; 8 bases fit TRBD1. CDR1 is SNHLY, CDR2 FYNNEI, per germline. The junction had 3 bases not matched to a gene; V was cut back by 8 bases and J by 1 base. The CDR3 consists of 13 residues. Filled out from reference TRBV2 and TRBJ1-1, the complete variable domain reads EPEVTQTPSHQVTQMGQEVILRCVPISNHLYFYWYRQILGQKVEFLVSFYNNEISEKSEIFDDQFSVERPDGSNFTLKIRSTKLEDSAMYFCASGQGENTEAFFGQGTRLTVV.

This clonotype was seen a few times. This chain connects TRBV10-3 to TRBJ1-1; 9 nucleotides match TRBD1. Trimming at V came to 3 bases and at J to 7 bases, leaving 12 bases not matched to a gene. CDR3 length equals 16 residues. The germline V gene has CDR1 ENHRY and CDR2 SYGVKD. CDR3 in DNA: TGTGCCATCAGTGAAGGAAGGGGACAGGGTGGATTTGAAGCTTTCTTT. Encoded protein: CAISEGRGQGGFEAFF.

The genes are TRBV7-6 and TRBJ2-2; no reliable D call. CDR1 SGHVS and CDR2 FNYEAQ come from the germline V gene. The CDR3 has 16 amino acids. V shed 5 bases and J shed 3 bases, with 16 bases lying between them. The CDR3 is CASSASDPAYTGELFF. DNA of the CDR3: TGTGCCAGCAGCGCCTCGGACCCGGCCTACACCGGGGAGCTGTTTTTT.

J is TRBJ2-1 and V is TRBV6-2 or TRBV6-3; D perhaps matches TRBD2 (7 bases). The length of the CDR3 is 14 residues. V lost 5 bases and J lost 8, with 16 bases in between. CDR1 MNHEY and CDR2 SVGEGT come from the germline V gene. In DNA form, the CDR3 reads TGTGCCAGCAGTCGCGAAACAGGGAGGGATGAGCAGTTCTTC. It is translated as CASSRETGRDEQFF.

A few counts support this clonotype. V and J are TRBV5-1 and TRBJ1-6; D is ambiguous. Trimming stripped 1 base from V and 9 bases from J, with 14 bases between. This CDR3 spans 15 amino acids. The germline V gene has CDR1 SGHRS and CDR2 YFSETQ. The CDR3 coding sequence is TGCGCCAGCAGCTTGAATGGGCCACCCAGTTCACCCCTCCACTTT. Translation gives CASSLNGPPSSPLHF.

This clonotype was detected a few times. The chain recombines TRBV5-1 with TRBJ2-3; D not certain. Trimming left V 6 bases short and J 0 bases short, with 14 bases between. CDR1 and CDR2 from the germline V gene are SGHRS and YFSETQ. The CDR3 is 15 amino acids. CDR3 sequence: CASTPEPASTDTQYF. The CDR3 region has the DNA TGCGCCAGCACCCCGGAACCGGCCAGCACAGATACGCAGTATTTT.

A few counts support this clonotype. V usage is TRBV4-3 and J usage is TRBJ2-2, with D unresolved. The germline V gene encodes CDR1 LGHNA and CDR2 YSLEER. Trimming took off 1 base at V and 3 bases at J, with 12 bases between the two ends. This CDR3 is 16 amino acids long. The chain's CDR3 is CASSQVSGSDTGELFF. In DNA form, the CDR3 reads TGCGCCAGCAGCCAAGTCTCTGGGTCGGACACCGGGGAGCTGTTTTTT.

This clonotype was picked up a small number of times. The chain has TRBV13 and TRBJ1-4; 8 bases match TRBD1. V was pared by 0 bases and J by 0 bases, with 3 bases of the junction left unmatched. Looked up from germline, CDR1 is PRHDT and CDR2 is FYEKMQ (reference sequence). The length of the CDR3 is 17 residues. The CDR3 loop reads CASSLGGQETTNEKLFF. CDR3 DNA sequence: TGTGCCAGCAGCTTAGGGGGACAGGAAACAACTAATGAAAAACTGTTTTTT.

The rearrangement joins TRBV20-1 to TRBJ1-5, with 7 bases identical to TRBD1. The CDR3 runs 13 residues. Trimming cost V 5 bases and J 4 bases; bases outside gene matches: 5. Germline-derived CDR1 and CDR2 are DFQATT and SNEGSKA (reference sequence). CDR3 loop: CSAGTAGNQPQHF. The CDR3 DNA sequence: TGCAGTGCTGGGACAGCCGGTAATCAGCCCCAGCATTTT.

This clonotype has just a few counts. The rearrangement uses TRBV7-6 and TRBJ2-5; TRBD1 might be the D (6 bases). The V end was cut by 4 bases, the J end by 2 bases, with 11 bases between. The CDR3 loop spans 14 amino acids. Germline V gene data show CDR1 as SGHVS and CDR2 as FNYEAQ. The CDR3 is CASSSARGQETQYF. DNA of the CDR3: TGTGCCAGCAGCTCGGCGAGGGGGCAAGAGACCCAGTACTTC.

In this sample, this clonotype turned up many times. The chain has TRBV11-2 and TRBJ1-2; the match to TRBD1 covers 8 bases. V lost 6 bases and J lost 4; bases outside the gene matches: 10. The CDR3 has 15 residues. Germline CDR1 SGHAT, CDR2 FQNNGV. Here the CDR3 reads CASRQGEFTPYGYTF. CDR3 coding DNA: TGTGCCAGCAGACAGGGGGAGTTTACCCCCTATGGCTACACCTTC.

The chain has TRBV20-1 and TRBJ2-5; the match to TRBD1 covers 7 bases. Germline CDR1 DFQATT, CDR2 SNEGSKA (reference sequence). This CDR3 has 14 amino acids. With V trimmed by 5 bases and J by 5 bases, 11 bases remained unmatched. CDR3 residues: CSAFDRALFETQYF. CDR3 DNA: TGCAGTGCTTTCGACAGGGCGCTGTTCGAGACCCAGTACTTC.

This clonotype turned up a few times. V gene TRBV5-1 combines with J gene TRBJ2-2; 10 nucleotides match TRBD1. Germline CDR1 SGHRS, CDR2 YFSETQ. V lost 2 bases to trimming and J lost 3 bases; unmatched junction nucleotides: 4. The CDR3 is 16 residues long. CDR3 nucleotide sequence: TGCGCCAGCAGCTTCCGGGACAGGGGATACACCGGGGAGCTGTTTTTT. Its protein is CASSFRDRGYTGELFF.

The chain employs TRBV23-1 and TRBJ2-7; no definite D call. TRBV23-1 is given ORF status, its function remaining uncertain. This CDR3 has 16 residues. Between the trimmed V and J ends, which lost 0 bases and 0 bases, there was a span of 12 bases. The CDR3 region is CASSQSIIPSSYEQYV. For the CDR3, the DNA is TGCGCCAGCAGTCAATCGATCATCCCCAGCTCCTACGAGCAGTACGTC.

The V and J genes are TRBV18 and TRBJ1-2, with D tentatively TRBD1 (5 bases). Looked up from germline, CDR1 is KGHSH and CDR2 is LQKENI. V was trimmed by 6 bases and J by 13 bases, leaving 24 bases between them. There are 14 residues in the CDR3. CDR3 in amino acids: CASSPTREGRSITF. CDR3 DNA sequence: TGTGCCAGCTCGCCAACCCGAGAGGGGCGTAGTATCACCTTC.